This T cell receptor (beta chain) was observed in a study of T-cell memory formation after mild COVID-19. Study context: The study found TCR clusters largely donor specific.

After 5'RACE with constant-segment primers, TCR alpha and TCR beta cDNA libraries carrying sample barcodes and UMIs were obtained. MiXCR was run by TCRdb on the 5' RACE reads, yielding one entry per CDR3 protein. This table holds 300,000 to 350,000 distinct CDR3 sequences, just under 20% found once. Trimming removed 6 bases at V and 0 bases at J, with 11 bases between. Germline values: CDR1 SQVTM, CDR2 ANQGSEA. The CDR3 spans 14 residues. The chain joins TRBV29-1 to TRBJ2-2; D is unresolved. This receptor was identified in a man between 18 and 29 years old who had mild COVID-19 (a few samples of this study predate the infection). Cell type and time point are not known. The sequencing input was PBMCs or a T cell subset sorted from them (not recorded which). CDR3 sequence (DNA): TGCAGCGTACCTGGACGGTCGAACACCGGGGAGCTGTTTTTT. It yields the protein CSVPGRSNTGELFF.